These 10 T cell receptor beta chains were sequenced from one sample in a study of T cell responses to AZD1222 COVID-19 vaccine. Assay: immunoSEQ multiplex PCR; the TCRdb copy retains only in-frame clones and omits some. The table records roughly 150,000 clones, 89% of them present only once. Sequences were derived from peripheral blood, sampled on day 0 of AZD1222 vaccination. These receptors all come from an adult in good health.

The chain employs TRBV3-1 (or the pseudogene TRBV3-2) and TRBJ2-7; 7 positions agree with TRBD2. CDR3 length: 15 residues. Germline V CDR1 and CDR2: LGHDT, YNNKEL (reference sequence). After removal of 1 base from V and 0 bases from J, the junction contained 3 bases not matched to a gene. CDR3 sequence (DNA): TGTGCCAGCAGCCAAGGGCCTAGCGGCTCCTACGAGCAGTACTTC. Its protein is CASSQGPSGSYEQYF.

The chain combines TRBV19 with TRBJ1-5, with D possibly being TRBD1 (6 bases). V dropped 6 bases and J dropped 6 bases, with 9 bases sitting between them. This CDR3 comprises 12 residues. Germline-derived CDR1 and CDR2 are LNHDA and SQIVND (reference sequence). The CDR3 loop reads CASRVGGQPQHF. CDR3 sequence (DNA): TGTGCCAGTAGGGTAGGGGGTCAGCCCCAGCATTTT.

This clone was picked up one time. V is TRBV18 and J is TRBJ2-7; 7 bases match TRBD1. The CDR3 is 13 residues long. The germline gives CDR1 KGHSH, CDR2 LQKENI. The junction had 3 bases not matched to a gene; V was cut back by 3 bases and J by 4 bases. CDR3 DNA: TGTGCCAGCTCACCCCGGGACAGATACGAGCAGTACTTC. Its translation: CASSPRDRYEQYF.

This clone was observed a handful of times. V and J are TRBV6-4 and TRBJ2-1, with 8 bases that match TRBD2. V trimming: 6 bases; J trimming: 8 bases; junction bases outside the gene matches: 12. This CDR3 contains 15 residues. Germline V gives CDR1 MRHNA, CDR2 SNTAGT. This CDR3 reads CASSLSIAGSDEQFF. The CDR3 nucleotides read TGTGCCAGCAGCTTATCAATAGCGGGGAGCGATGAGCAGTTCTTC.

V is TRBV9 and J is TRBJ2-3; 12 nucleotides agree with TRBD2. V was pared by 3 bases and J by 3 bases, with 5 bases of the junction left unmatched. CDR1 is SGDLS and CDR2 is YYNGEE in the germline V gene. CDR3 size: 16 residues. The CDR3 bases are TGTGCCAGCAGCGCTTACGGGACTAGCGGGACAGATACGCAGTATTTT. Translated: CASSAYGTSGTDTQYF.

This chain uses TRBV6-9 with TRBJ1-2, with D unresolved. Germline V gives CDR1 MNHGY, CDR2 SVAAGI. This CDR3 is 15 amino acids long. Trimming took off 6 bases at V and 6 bases at J, with 20 bases between the two ends. In nucleotides, the CDR3 is TGTGCCAGCAGCCCCGTCGCCTCTCCTGTGGATGGCTACACCTTC. Protein sequence: CASSPVASPVDGYTF.

This chain uses TRBV27 with TRBJ2-7, with D possibly being TRBD2 (6 bases). This CDR3 is built from 15 residues. CDR1 is MNHEY, CDR2 SMNVEV, per germline (reference sequence). V was trimmed by 3 bases and J by 7 bases, leaving 19 bases between them. The CDR3 spells CASSLGTSLPEEQYF. The CDR3, as DNA: TGTGCCAGCAGTTTGGGAACTAGCTTACCGGAAGAGCAGTACTTC.

This chain joins TRBV12-3 or TRBV12-4 and TRBJ1-2; tentative D call: TRBD1 (5 bases). The CDR3 runs to 13 residues. V was trimmed by 4 bases and J by 4 bases, leaving 10 bases between them. DNA of the CDR3: TGTGCCAGCAGTTACCGGGGGATCTATGGCTACACCTTC. Its translation: CASSYRGIYGYTF.

The chain is built from TRBV4-2 and TRBJ1-5, with a possible D match to TRBD1 (6 bases). Germline V gene sequence: CDR1 LGHNA, CDR2 YNFKEQ. V lost 3 bases and J lost 0, with 9 bases in between. The CDR3 loop spans 15 amino acids. The DNA of the CDR3 is TGTGCCAGCAGCCAGTACAGGGATAGCAATCAGCCCCAGCATTTT. Translated, it gives CASSQYRDSNQPQHF.

The chain uses TRBV6-5 and TRBJ2-3; the D gene is possibly TRBD1 (5 bases). The CDR3 loop spans 15 amino acids. V dropped 2 bases and J dropped 2 bases, with 11 bases sitting between them. Germline V CDR1 and CDR2: MNHEY, SVGAGI. The CDR3 region is CASSYPDRPTDTQYF. CDR3 coding DNA: TGTGCCAGCAGTTACCCCGACAGACCCACAGATACGCAGTATTTT.